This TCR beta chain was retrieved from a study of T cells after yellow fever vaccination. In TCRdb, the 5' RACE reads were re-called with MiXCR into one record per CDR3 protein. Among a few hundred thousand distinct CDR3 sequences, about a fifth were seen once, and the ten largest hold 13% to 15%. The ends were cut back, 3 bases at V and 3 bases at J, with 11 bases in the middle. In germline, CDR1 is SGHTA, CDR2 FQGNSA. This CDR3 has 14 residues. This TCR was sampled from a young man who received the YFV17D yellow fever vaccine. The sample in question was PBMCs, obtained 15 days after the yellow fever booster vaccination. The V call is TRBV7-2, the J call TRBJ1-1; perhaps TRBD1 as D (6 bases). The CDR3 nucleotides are TGTGCCAGCAGCTTCGGGGGCTTGTACACTGAAGCTTTCTTT. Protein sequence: CASSFGGLYTEAFF.